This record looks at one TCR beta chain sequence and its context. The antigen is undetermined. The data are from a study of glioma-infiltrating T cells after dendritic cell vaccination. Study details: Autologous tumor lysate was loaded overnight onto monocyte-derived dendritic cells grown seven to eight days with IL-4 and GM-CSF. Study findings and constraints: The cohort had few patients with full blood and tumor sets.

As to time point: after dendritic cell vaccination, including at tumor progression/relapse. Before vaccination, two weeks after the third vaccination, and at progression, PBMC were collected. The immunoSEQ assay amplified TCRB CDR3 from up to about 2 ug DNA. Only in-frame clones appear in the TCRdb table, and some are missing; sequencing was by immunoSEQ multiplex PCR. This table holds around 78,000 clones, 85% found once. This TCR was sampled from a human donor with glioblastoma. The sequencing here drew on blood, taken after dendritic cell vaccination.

In nucleotides, the CDR3 is TGCAGCGTTGTACTAGCGGGAGGGCCCACAGATACGCAGTATTTT. Its translation: CSVVLAGGPTDTQYF. The rearrangement links TRBV29-1 to TRBJ2-3, with 13 bases identical to TRBD2. V was pared by 4 bases and J by 2 bases, with 3 bases of the junction left unmatched. The CDR3 is made up of 15 amino acids. Germline V gene sequence: CDR1 SQVTM, CDR2 ANQGSEA.